This T cell receptor beta chain was obtained from a study of blood T cell repertoires in COVID-19. Overall study: Samples representing acute and convalescent COVID-19 were sourced from the United States, Italy and Spain. T cells, B-cell-depleted T cells, or PBMCs supplied cDNA or gDNA.

V shed 3 bases and J shed 0 bases, with 3 bases lying between them. In germline, CDR1 is MDHEN, CDR2 SYDVKM. The length of the CDR3 is 13 residues. The assay was immunoSEQ multiplex PCR, and TCRdb's table has in-frame clones only and misses some. The table has about 180,000 clones, approximately 78% seen once. Cohort allocation depended upon clinical history that participants reported. Recovery among Cohort 3 donors was established by two negative PCRs, clearance, or symptom resolution. The sample consisted of PBMCs or T cells enriched from blood (not recorded which). This sequence originates from a woman in her fifties or sixties who had recovered from COVID-19. The chain uses TRBV28 and TRBJ2-1; D unresolved. CDR3 region: CASSLSSYNEQFF. For the CDR3, the DNA is TGTGCCAGCAGTTTGAGCTCCTACAATGAGCAGTTCTTC.